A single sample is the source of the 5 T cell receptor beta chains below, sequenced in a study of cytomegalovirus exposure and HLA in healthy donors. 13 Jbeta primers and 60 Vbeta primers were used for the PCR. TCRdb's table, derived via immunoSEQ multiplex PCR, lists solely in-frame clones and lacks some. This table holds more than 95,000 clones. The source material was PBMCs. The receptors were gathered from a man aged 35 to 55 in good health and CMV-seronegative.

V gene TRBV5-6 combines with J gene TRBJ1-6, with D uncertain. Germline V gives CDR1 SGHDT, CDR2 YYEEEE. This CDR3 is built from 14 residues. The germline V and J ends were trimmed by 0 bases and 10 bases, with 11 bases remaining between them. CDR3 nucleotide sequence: TGTGCCAGCAGCTTGGGCGTGATCCTGTCACCCCTCCACTTT. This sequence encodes CASSLGVILSPLHF.

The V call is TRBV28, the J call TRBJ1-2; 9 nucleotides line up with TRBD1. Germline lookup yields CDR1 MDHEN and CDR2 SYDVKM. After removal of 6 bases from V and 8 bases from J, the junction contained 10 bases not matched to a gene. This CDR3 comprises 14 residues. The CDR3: CASRYRDREWGYTF. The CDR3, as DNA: TGTGCCAGCAGATACCGGGACAGGGAGTGGGGCTACACCTTC.

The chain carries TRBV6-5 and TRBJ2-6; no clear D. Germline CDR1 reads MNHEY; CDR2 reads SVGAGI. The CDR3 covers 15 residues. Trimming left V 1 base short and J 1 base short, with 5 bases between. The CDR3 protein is CASSYYISGANVLTF. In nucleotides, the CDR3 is TGTGCCAGCAGTTACTATATATCTGGGGCCAACGTCCTGACTTTC.

The CDR3 bases are TGTGCCAGCGGGCAAGGAGGGGTGGGGGAGACCCAGTACTTC. This encodes CASGQGGVGETQYF. This chain connects TRBV21-1 to TRBJ2-5; TRBD2 is taken as the D call from the table, unchecked against the DNA. TRBV21-1 is designated a pseudogene. There are 14 residues in the CDR3.

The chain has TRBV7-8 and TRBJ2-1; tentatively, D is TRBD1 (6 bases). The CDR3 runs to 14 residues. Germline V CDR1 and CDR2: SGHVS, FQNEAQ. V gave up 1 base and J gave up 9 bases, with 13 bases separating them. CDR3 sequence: CASSLGQGIVEQFF. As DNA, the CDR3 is TGTGCCAGCAGCTTAGGTCAGGGGATCGTTGAGCAGTTCTTC.